Sequencing of this T cell receptor beta chain was carried out in a study of tumor-infiltrating lymphocytes in primary liver carcinoma. General study findings and limits: Relative to blood, tumors carried a significantly larger fraction of the repertoire in their top 250 clones (p = 0.039). Tumor-adjacent and tumor-blood pairs overlapped less than tumor region pairs did.

As to this clonotype: What it recognizes is unknown. An end of the junction differs from the germline gene, which may be a read error.

TCR beta cDNA was made from 400 to 500 ng total RNA with a constant-region primer. ARM-PCR was slightly modified, and three nested multiplex PCR rounds with it gave rise to the TCR beta libraries. TCRdb used MiXCR to reprocess the multiplex PCR reads, holding one entry per CDR3 protein. The table lists some 40,000 distinct CDR3 sequences, roughly 73% of them singletons. The roughly 17-31 mg bulk tissue piece was not sorted before simultaneous RNA and DNA extraction. Material: tumor-adjacent normal liver tissue. The sequence was obtained from a middle-aged man with primary liver carcinoma and hepatitis B virus infection.

For the CDR3, the DNA is TGCACCAGCAACCAGGGGAATTGGGGAACTGAAGCTTTCTTT. Translated, it gives CTSNQGNWGTEAFF. This chain links TRBV4-2 with TRBJ1-1, with a tentative D call TRBD1 (6 bases). CDR3 size: 14 residues. Germline-derived CDR1 and CDR2 are LGHNA and YNFKEQ.